This T cell receptor beta chain was sequenced for a study of tissue T cells after allogeneic stem cell transplantation (dated by TCRdb to 2021 to 2024). For the wider study: The study profiled TCR beta repertoires in many tissues obtained from research autopsies of patients with and without GVHD, and also in mouse models of GVHD. The human arm was conducted as a prospective observational study, and neither blinding nor randomization was performed. Here is what the overall study found, with its caveats: Which tissue TCRs were alloreactive or antigen-specific was not determined in the study, and some of the clones might have been host cells that persisted. Only a few T cell clones appeared in more than one patient, yet motif-based clustering showed tissue-specific repertoire signatures that were shared between patients. Within patients, how anatomically similar tissues were was a major factor shaping TCR repertoire composition, regardless of disease or transplant status. A small and clinically heterogeneous patient cohort was studied, and sampling depth was acknowledged as a limitation. In both patients and mice, only a limited portion of the TCR repertoire detected in tissues was captured by blood and spleen T cells.

Sample time point, as interpreted from the label and publication: mouse harvest day 14 after allogeneic transplant. Each mouse graft consisted of 10^7 T-cell-depleted bone marrow cells plus 10^6 splenic CD5+ T cells and was given by tail vein injection. GVHD in mice was modeled with a major MHC-mismatch B6 (H2b) into BALB/c (H2d) model, and tissues were profiled at day 7 or 14. On day 7 or 14 post-transplant, mouse tissues and retro-orbital blood were harvested with separate sterile tools for each animal, and livers were flushed before harvest. Before genomic DNA isolation with the DNeasy Blood & Tissue Kit, mouse tissues were minced with razor blades in buffered saline. The germline ends are 11 bases apart after V is trimmed by 2 bases and J by 4 bases. The germline V gene (reference sequence) yields KGHPV for CDR1 and FQNQEV for CDR2. The CDR3 holds 14 amino acids from the cysteine to the phenylalanine. The 39 bases shown cover part of the CDR3, and their frame starts at base 1.

Of note for this clone: Its antigen is unknown. Because the receptor is murine, the gene names and germline sequences shown are mouse ones. The DNA ends 1 residue before the CDR3 does, and the rest of the CDR3 is filled in from the germline J gene.

Receptor libraries were prepared by the immunoSEQ multiplex PCR assay. TCRbeta CDR3 sequencing was performed at survey depth by Adaptive Biotechnologies, and CDR3 sequences, V/J genes, productive frequency and template counts were reported. Amplification of TCR beta CDR3 regions started from genomic DNA instead of RNA. As for the authors' bioinformatics: Pairwise repertoire overlap between tissues was quantified with Jensen-Shannon divergence, where 1 means complete divergence and 0 identical. Tissues were clustered by single-linkage agglomerative hierarchical clustering of pairwise JSD values and displayed as dendrograms. GLIPH2 was run on all patient samples with simulation_depth 1000, kmer_min_depth 3 and cdr3_length_cutoff 8, and groups with more than two unique CDR3s were retained. In a standardized tissue-overlap score, Jaccard GLIPH-group overlap across patients was extrapolated to a standard repertoire size of 1000 clones. Linear mixed-effect models, with tissue as a fixed effect and individual as a random effect, were used to test how diversity related to clinical or experimental variables. Sourced from immuneACCESS, this table was stored by TCRdb with only in-frame sequences that have V and J called. A share of the clones is absent; for the studies checked, an unresolved V gene accounts for under half, and the remainder has no known explanation. V and J calls and clone size come straight from that table; D and trimming were deduced from the DNA. Counted in this sample were roughly 8,000 clones; roughly 38% of them appeared once. Together, the top ten hold about 6.3% of the sample.

Sequenced material: skin. The chain is encoded by TRBV26 joined to TRBJ1-1, and possibly TRBD1, on 5 matching bases. This receptor was taken from a female BALB/c mouse given C57BL/6 T cells with graft-versus-host disease after an allogeneic hematopoietic cell transplant. Here the CDR3 is given as CASSLKGRGTEVFF. Incomplete CDR3 DNA: TGTGCCAGCAGTCTGAAGGGGCGGGGCACAGAAGTCTTC. Joined to the reference TRBV26 and TRBJ1-1 proteins, this CDR3 gives the full variable domain: NSKVIQTPRYLVKGQGQKAKMRCIPEKGHPVVFWYQQNKNNEFKFLINFQNQEVLQQIDMTEKRFSAECPSNSPCSLEIQSSEAGDSALYLCASSLKGRGTEVFFGKGTRLTVV.